The table lists the clone carrying this T cell receptor beta chain with many counts. Its antigen remains unknown. Germline CDR1 GTSNPN, CDR2 SVGIG (reference sequence). CDR3 length: 12 amino acids. J gave up 5 bases and V 4 bases, and 4 bases lay outside the gene matches. This specimen comes from a study of early stage breast cancer tumors. Study conclusions and caveats: Tumors had roughly 2.4-fold higher T cell density and higher clonality than adjacent normal breast tissue. Tumor and normal breast were distinguished via blood comparison in most of the 16 patients.

Method: immunoSEQ multiplex PCR; TCRdb's copy keeps in-frame clones and lacks some. The sample lists nearly 25,000 clones, less than 75% occurring once. Sequencing used breast tumor tissue. The V and J genes are TRBV30 and TRBJ1-2; 7 nucleotides agree with TRBD1. The source is a person aged 60 to 70 with breast cancer. CDR3: CAWTEGAYGYTF. CDR3 sequence (DNA): TGTGCCTGGACCGAGGGGGCATATGGCTACACCTTC.